The entry below gives a single TCR beta chain sequence along with its context. Antigen: not known. Primers: 60 Vbeta forward and 13 Jbeta reverse. Assay: immunoSEQ multiplex PCR; the TCRdb copy retains only in-frame clones and omits some. This table has some 120,000 clones, approximately 78% appearing once. This sample was taken from a study of cytomegalovirus exposure and HLA in healthy donors. Study as a whole: The early release's HLA-typed donors yielded 80 million to 95 million unique TCRs. General observations from the study: Analysis performed later found about 18,000 TCR beta sequences associated with HLA alleles at 0.05 false discovery rate. In a later analysis, HLA-C alleles had the fewest associated TCRs, DRB1 alleles the most. Further analysis was carried out later, and it showed several of the most significant clusters appearing linked to common viral pathogens.

Germline lookup yields CDR1 MNHNS and CDR2 SASEGT. The CDR3 totals 14 residues. Between the trimmed V and J ends, which lost 4 bases and 0 bases, there was a span of 10 bases. V gene TRBV6-1 combines with J gene TRBJ2-7; a weak D match, TRBD1 (6 bases). This clonotype originated in a young man in good health and CMV-seropositive. Sequenced sample: PBMCs. CDR3 protein: CASSGQANSYEQYF. The CDR3 nucleotides read TGTGCCAGCAGTGGACAGGCCAACTCCTACGAGCAGTACTTC.